This passage covers 17 T cell receptor beta chains from one sample sequenced in a study of blood T cell repertoires in COVID-19. Produced via immunoSEQ multiplex PCR; TCRdb's table is partial and in-frame only. This table has about 200,000 clones, roughly 80% appearing once. The sequenced sample was peripheral blood. Every receptor here comes from a woman aged 80 or older with COVID-19, enrolled during active disease.

This clone has a single count. The V call is TRBV5-4, the J call TRBJ2-7; D gene uncertain. CDR3 length: 15 amino acids. Germline V gene data show CDR1 as SGHNT and CDR2 as YYREEE (reference sequence). V was pared by 0 bases and J by 0 bases, with 10 bases between. CDR3 sequence (DNA): TGTGCCAGCAGCTTGGAGGCGGTCAGCTCCTACGAGCAGTACTTC. It is translated as CASSLEAVSSYEQYF.

V gene TRBV18 combines with J gene TRBJ2-5, with a tentative D call TRBD1 (5 bases). Germline lookup yields CDR1 KGHSH and CDR2 LQKENI. Trimming took 0 bases from V and 0 from J, leaving 8 bases between them. The length of the CDR3 is 15 residues. The CDR3 sequence: CASSPPNRYQETQYF. CDR3 coding DNA: TGTGCCAGCTCACCACCGAACAGGTACCAAGAGACCCAGTACTTC.

As concerns this clone: Other DNA variants within this sample encode the same CDR3. The chain couples TRBV29-1 to TRBJ2-6; TRBD2 is a possible D gene (6 bases). V lost 3 bases and J lost 1, with 7 bases in between. The CDR3 length is 14 residues. Germline assignment: CDR1 SQVTM and CDR2 ANQGSEA. Here the CDR3 DNA reads TGCAGCGTTGAGGGAGGTTCTGGGGCCAACGTCCTGACTTTC. Translated: CSVEGGSGANVLTF.

The chain joins TRBV5-1 to TRBJ1-1; D perhaps matches TRBD1 (5 bases). Trimming removed 0 bases from V and 1 base from J, with 13 bases in between. From germline, CDR1 is SGHRS and CDR2 YFSETQ. This CDR3 region has 16 residues. Here the CDR3 reads CASSLAQRGGNTEAFF. CDR3 nucleotide sequence: TGCGCCAGCAGCTTGGCCCAAAGGGGAGGGAACACTGAAGCTTTCTTT.

The chain has TRBV5-4 and TRBJ2-7; 7 positions match TRBD1. Germline assignment: CDR1 SGHNT and CDR2 YYREEE (reference sequence). With 4 bases clipped from V and 2 bases from J, the junction kept 3 bases outside the gene matches. The CDR3 loop spans 13 amino acids. The CDR3 here is CASSRTGTYEQYF. In DNA, the CDR3 is TGTGCCAGCAGCCGGACAGGAACCTACGAGCAGTACTTC.

This clone was observed a handful of times. The V call is TRBV4-1, the J call TRBJ2-1; 10 nucleotides agree with TRBD1. The CDR3 has 15 amino acids. Germline assignment: CDR1 MGHRA and CDR2 YSYEKL. V gave up 6 bases and J gave up 7 bases; unmatched junction bases: 9. CDR3 DNA: TGCGCCAGCAGTGATACCCGGGACAGGGGAAATGAGCAGTTCTTC. As protein: CASSDTRDRGNEQFF.

This clone has just one count. The chain couples TRBV9 to TRBJ1-2, with D unresolved. Germline V CDR1 and CDR2: SGDLS, YYNGEE. The length of the CDR3 is 13 residues. V was clipped by 3 bases and J by 8 bases, with 14 bases between them. CDR3 sequence: CASSAPTRTGYTF. Written as DNA, the CDR3 is TGTGCCAGCAGCGCACCCACCAGAACGGGCTACACCTTC.

The J gene is TRBJ2-3, the V gene TRBV5-6, with 10 bases matching TRBD2. Trimming at V came to 1 base and at J to 6 bases, leaving 8 bases not matched to a gene. In germline, CDR1 is SGHDT, CDR2 YYEEEE. This CDR3 has 16 residues. The CDR3 nucleotides are TGTGCCAGCAGCTTGAGAACTAGCGGGATATCGGATACGCAGTATTTT. Translating it yields CASSLRTSGISDTQYF.

A single count supports this clone. J is TRBJ2-1 and V is TRBV5-1; no definite D call. The germline CDR1 and CDR2 sequences are SGHRS and YFSETQ. The CDR3 is made up of 15 amino acids. Trimming removed 0 bases at V and 0 bases at J, with 7 bases between. The CDR3: CASSLGRSSYNEQFF. Written as DNA, the CDR3 is TGCGCCAGCAGCTTGGGGCGGAGCTCCTACAATGAGCAGTTCTTC.

The rearrangement uses TRBV6-6 and TRBJ1-2; D possibly corresponds to TRBD1 (6 bases). With 6 bases removed from V and 4 bases from J, the gap between germline ends came to 9 bases. The CDR3 has 12 residues. Germline lookup yields CDR1 MNHNY and CDR2 SVGAGI (reference sequence). The CDR3, as DNA: TGTGCCAGCAGGGACAGATTCTATGGCTACACCTTC. This translates into CASRDRFYGYTF.

The chain joins TRBV2 to TRBJ2-5, with 8 positions matching TRBD2. J gave up 2 bases and V 7 bases, and 0 bases lay outside the gene matches. The CDR3 contains 12 residues. From germline, CDR1 is SNHLY and CDR2 FYNNEI. Here the CDR3 DNA reads TGTGCCAGCAAGCGGGAGCAAGAGACCCAGTACTTC. Translated: CASKREQETQYF.

The CDR3 spells CASSLEAGLGNTIYF. In nucleotides, the CDR3 is TGTGCCAGCAGCTTAGAAGCAGGTCTAGGAAACACCATATATTTT. This chain connects TRBV7-9 to TRBJ1-3; D not resolved. The CDR3 contains 15 residues. CDR1 SEHNR and CDR2 FQNEAQ come from the germline V gene (reference sequence). The V gene lost 1 base and the J gene lost 4 bases, with 11 bases spanning the gap.

The V and J genes are TRBV21-1 and TRBJ2-1; TRBD2 was called by the table and not checked on the DNA. TRBV21-1 corresponds to a pseudogene. The CDR3 runs to 18 residues. The CDR3 sequence is CASSKGPPTDRNPNEQFF. In nucleotides, the CDR3 is TGTGCCAGCAGCAAAGGCCCCCCTACCGATCGTAACCCCAATGAGCAGTTCTTC.

The chain couples TRBV5-4 to TRBJ2-2; 12 bases line up with TRBD1. The CDR3 has 18 amino acids. V trimming: 0 bases; J trimming: 4 bases; junction bases outside the gene matches: 7. Per the germline V gene, CDR1 is SGHNT and CDR2 is YYREEE (reference sequence). The CDR3 DNA is TGTGCCAGCAGCTTGGGAAGACCGGGACAGGGGGCCACCGGGGAGCTGTTTTTT. Its translation: CASSLGRPGQGATGELFF.

The V and J genes are TRBV19 and TRBJ2-1, with D perhaps TRBD2 (5 bases). Trimming removed 1 base from V and 3 bases from J, with 7 bases in between. The CDR3 extends over 14 amino acids. CDR1 LNHDA and CDR2 SQIVND come from the germline V gene (reference sequence). The DNA for the CDR3 is TGTGCCAGTAGTATAGGGAGCGGCTACAATGAGCAGTTCTTC. Protein sequence: CASSIGSGYNEQFF. Using reference TRBV19 and TRBJ2-1 for the parts outside the CDR3, the full variable domain is DGGITQSPKYLFRKEGQNVTLSCEQNLNHDAMYWYRQDPGQGLRLIYYSQIVNDFQKGDIAEGYSVSREKKESFPLTVTSAQKNPTAFYLCASSIGSGYNEQFFGPGTRLTVL.

The V call is TRBV19, the J call TRBJ2-1; D possibly corresponds to TRBD1 (6 bases). Looked up from germline, CDR1 is LNHDA and CDR2 is SQIVND (reference sequence). Trimming shortened V by 6 bases and J by 8 bases, and 20 bases separated the two germline ends. The CDR3 sequence is 15 residues long. The CDR3 DNA reads as TGTGCCAGTAGCACCGGGACACCGAAGAGAGATGAGCAGTTCTTC. This translates into CASSTGTPKRDEQFF.

This clone was seen a handful of times. The genes are TRBV28 and TRBJ1-2; no clear D gene. This CDR3 has 16 amino acids. The germline CDR1 and CDR2 sequences are MDHEN and SYDVKM. V was cut by 6 bases and J by 4 bases, with 21 bases left in between. CDR3 in amino acids: CASSNTHDMMAYGYTF. DNA of the CDR3: TGTGCCAGCAGCAACACTCACGACATGATGGCCTATGGCTACACCTTC.